Shown below are 15 T cell receptor beta chains from a single sample sequenced in a study of regulatory T cells in long-lasting Graves disease. Library construction for TCR beta used iRepertoire HTBI primers and Arm-PCR of CDR3 regions. TCRdb re-analysed the multiplex PCR reads in MiXCR, keeping a single row per CDR3 protein. The profile shows 530,000 or so distinct CDR3 sequences, 13% of them singletons. Time point indicated: newly diagnosed GD, antithyroid drugs for less than 3 months. Scientists built the TCR library using RNA that was extracted from PBMCs. These data also formed part of another study, on T cells in Graves' hyperthyroidism and ophthalmopathy.

The material was peripheral blood mononuclear cells (PBMCs), obtained at new diagnosis, from a patient treated with antithyroid drugs. These receptors originate from a man aged 25 to 45 with Graves disease.

This clonotype has ten or more counts. V gene TRBV7-3 combines with J gene TRBJ2-1, with a weak D call TRBD2 (5 bases). CDR1 is SGHTA and CDR2 is FQGTGA in the germline V gene. This CDR3 has 15 residues. V was cut by 3 bases and J by 0 bases, with 9 bases left in between. CDR3 nucleotide sequence: TGTGCCAGCAGCTTTGCGGGTGGCTCCTACAATGAGCAGTTCTTC. Encoded protein: CASSFAGGSYNEQFF.

In its sample, this clonotype was seen many times. J is TRBJ1-4 and V is TRBV5-1; D is unresolved. The CDR3 is made up of 14 amino acids. V lost 4 bases and J 3 bases, leaving 10 bases between the germline ends. Germline-derived CDR1 and CDR2 are SGHRS and YFSETQ. In DNA form, the CDR3 reads TGCGCCAGCAGCGGCGGGAGGTCTAATGAAAAACTGTTTTTT. Protein: CASSGGRSNEKLFF.

This clonotype turned up a few times. The rearrangement uses TRBV7-9 and TRBJ2-3, with 12 bases that match TRBD2. The CDR3 covers 15 residues. CDR1 and CDR2 (germline): SEHNR, FQNEAQ (reference sequence). V lost 5 bases and J lost 6; bases outside the gene matches: 6. The CDR3 reads CASSHSTSGSDTQYF. The CDR3, as DNA: TGTGCCAGCAGCCACTCGACTAGCGGGAGCGATACGCAGTATTTT.

The rearrangement joins TRBV3-1 to TRBJ2-2; 9 bases fit TRBD1. CDR1 LGHDT and CDR2 YNNKEL come from the germline V gene (reference sequence). This CDR3 is 17 amino acids long. V dropped 0 bases and J dropped 6; count of bases not matched to a gene: 8. The CDR3 loop reads CASSQDGGQGFSGELFF. The CDR3 bases are TGTGCCAGCAGCCAAGATGGAGGACAGGGGTTCTCCGGGGAGCTGTTTTTT.

The gene calls are TRBV19 and TRBJ1-5, with a possible D match to TRBD1 (6 bases). The CDR3 spans 17 residues. Germline loops: CDR1 LNHDA, CDR2 SQIVND (reference sequence). V was cut by 4 bases and J by 7 bases, with 23 bases left in between. The CDR3 DNA follows: TGTGCCAGTAGTACTAATAACGACTTACAGGGCTGGCAGCCCCAGCATTTT. Protein: CASSTNNDLQGWQPQHF.

This rearrangement joins TRBV20-1 to TRBJ2-1; TRBD2 matches 7 bases. The CDR3 totals 15 residues. Germline V CDR1 and CDR2: DFQATT, SNEGSKA (reference sequence). V lost 0 bases, J lost 2 bases, and 4 bases stayed unmatched. CDR3 DNA: TGCAGTGCTAGAGACAGCGGGATACCCTACAATGAGCAGTTCTTC. Protein: CSARDSGIPYNEQFF.

This clonotype was seen repeatedly, ten times or more. The V and J genes are TRBV27 and TRBJ1-2; D may be TRBD1 (5 bases). CDR3 length equals 13 residues. Trimming cost V 4 bases and J 4 bases, with 10 bases left between them. Germline assignment: CDR1 MNHEY and CDR2 SMNVEV (reference sequence). The CDR3 sequence is CASSSVGVYGYTF. Written as DNA, the CDR3 is TGTGCCAGCAGTTCAGTGGGGGTCTATGGCTACACCTTC.

This clonotype was picked up a small number of times. The rearrangement joins TRBV2 to TRBJ2-1; D is possibly TRBD1 or TRBD2 (5 bases each). Germline V gene data show CDR1 as SNHLY and CDR2 as FYNNEI. The CDR3 is made up of 17 amino acids. Trimming shortened V by 1 base and J by 5 bases, and 18 bases separated the two germline ends. The CDR3: CASSEDLGSPGHNEQFF. The CDR3 DNA sequence: TGTGCCAGCAGTGAAGACTTAGGCAGCCCGGGACACAATGAGCAGTTCTTC.

There are a few counts of this clonotype. J is TRBJ1-6 and V is TRBV10-3, with TRBD1 matching 8 bases. V shed 9 bases, J shed 7 bases, and the junction held 5 bases outside the gene matches. The V gene's germline CDR1 is ENHRY and CDR2 SYGVKD. This CDR3 is 13 amino acids long. The CDR3: CAIKTGDNSPLHF. The CDR3 nucleotides read TGTGCCATTAAGACAGGGGACAATTCACCCCTCCACTTT.

The chain links TRBV20-1 to TRBJ1-2, with D unclear. From germline, CDR1 is DFQATT and CDR2 SNEGSKA (reference sequence). This CDR3 region has 12 residues. V lost 2 bases, J lost 6 bases, and 10 bases lay in between. The CDR3 is CSARSRGDGYTF. The CDR3 bases are TGCAGTGCTAGAAGTCGCGGAGATGGCTACACCTTC.

At least ten counts were recorded for this clonotype. V is TRBV11-2 and J is TRBJ2-1; maybe TRBD2 (6 bases). The CDR3 is 13 residues long. V was clipped by 7 bases and J by 12 bases, with 19 bases between them. CDR1 and CDR2 (germline): SGHAT, FQNNGV. The CDR3 DNA reads TGTGCCAGCACCGCCTTGGAGGGCGGTAGGCAGTTCTTC. As protein: CASTALEGGRQFF. Variable domain in full (rest from reference TRBV11-2 and TRBJ2-1): EAGVAQSPRYKIIEKRQSVAFWCNPISGHATLYWYQQILGQGPKLLIQFQNNGVVDDSQLPKDRFSAERLKGVDSTLKIQPAKLEDSAVYLCASTALEGGRQFFGPGTRLTVL.

In this sample, this clonotype turned up many times. This rearrangement joins TRBV2 to TRBJ1-2; TRBD1 agrees at 9 bases. Trimming removed 4 bases from V and 4 bases from J; junction bases left unmatched: 7. Germline-derived CDR1 and CDR2 are SNHLY and FYNNEI. The CDR3 has 15 amino acids. The CDR3 DNA reads as TGTGCCAGCAGTGGGCGGACAGGGGATCCCTATGGCTACACCTTC. Protein sequence: CASSGRTGDPYGYTF.

The chain recombines TRBV19 with TRBJ2-4; 7 bases fit TRBD1. Looked up from germline, CDR1 is LNHDA and CDR2 is SQIVND (reference sequence). The CDR3 covers 14 residues. Trimming removed 4 bases from V and 6 bases from J; junction bases left unmatched: 6. CDR3 protein: CASSTDRILNIQYF. DNA for the CDR3: TGTGCCAGTAGTACGGACAGGATCTTAAACATTCAGTACTTC.

The rearrangement joins TRBV7-2 to TRBJ2-2, with TRBD2 as a possible D gene (6 bases). V lost 3 bases and J lost 3, with 17 bases in between. Germline values: CDR1 SGHTA, CDR2 FQGNSA. This CDR3 comprises 17 residues. The CDR3 reads CASSLEGLRGYTGELFF. The CDR3 DNA is TGTGCCAGCAGCTTGGAGGGGTTGAGGGGATACACCGGGGAGCTGTTTTTT.

This chain uses TRBV18 with TRBJ1-1; D is uncertain. Trimming cost V 5 bases and J 5 bases, with 9 bases left between them. CDR3 length: 12 residues. CDR1 is KGHSH, CDR2 LQKENI, per germline. The CDR3 region is CASSTAGTEAFF. CDR3 nucleotides: TGTGCCAGCTCAACAGCCGGGACTGAAGCTTTCTTT.